This T cell receptor (beta chain) is drawn from a study of early T cells in non-severe SARS-CoV-2 infection. The overall study: With bulk RNA from unsorted whole blood as input, sequencing yielded unpaired chains. Study outcomes and limitations: Lookups in VDJdb leaned toward anti-spike CD8 responses and missed private and CD4 specificities.

This clonotype was recorded a few times. Its antigen is currently unknown. Individual cDNA molecules carried attached unique molecular identifiers. In TCRdb, the 5' RACE reads were re-called with MiXCR into one record per CDR3 protein. The sample has about 63,000 distinct CDR3 sequences; 13% are singletons. Germline loops: CDR1 SGHAT, CDR2 FQNNGV. Trimming removed 5 bases at V and 0 bases at J, with 13 bases between. This CDR3 contains 15 residues. The clonotype comes from an adult who was a healthcare worker with PCR-confirmed SARS-CoV-2 infection or an uninfected control (not recorded which). The specimen sequenced was whole blood. The rearrangement uses TRBV11-2 and TRBJ1-1; no definite D call. CDR3 bases: TGTGCCAGCAGCCCGCGGCGGGTGATGAACACTGAAGCTTTCTTT. Translating it yields CASSPRRVMNTEAFF.